The 23 T cell receptor beta chains in this list originate from one sample, sequenced in a study of cytomegalovirus exposure and HLA in healthy donors. The repertoire was sequenced with immunoSEQ multiplex PCR; TCRdb's copy has only in-frame clones and lacks some. The sample holds about 190,000 clones; approximately 88% are singletons and the top ten take roughly 7%. The sequenced sample was PBMCs. The receptors stem from a man between 18 and 35 years old in good health and CMV-seropositive.

The chain links TRBV11-2 to TRBJ2-1, with TRBD2 matching over 7 bases. Germline trimming cut 4 bases from V and 4 bases from J; bases unmatched to any gene: 7. Germline CDR1 is SGHAT and CDR2 is FQNNGV. CDR3 length equals 15 residues. The CDR3 DNA reads TGTGCCAGCAGCTCGGGGAGGGCGATTTACAATGAGCAGTTCTTC. Protein: CASSSGRAIYNEQFF.

This rearrangement joins TRBV5-1 to TRBJ2-1; TRBD2 might be the D (6 bases). Trimming took 3 bases from V and 3 from J, leaving 10 bases between them. Germline V CDR1 and CDR2: SGHRS, YFSETQ. The CDR3 contains 14 residues. DNA for the CDR3: TGCGCCAGCAGCTCGGGACTGGGCTACAATGAGCAGTTCTTC. This gives the protein CASSSGLGYNEQFF.

The chain uses TRBV28 and TRBJ1-4, with D possibly matching TRBD1 (5 bases). V was pared by 5 bases and J by 0 bases, with 16 bases between. The CDR3 is made up of 17 amino acids. Per the germline V gene, CDR1 is MDHEN and CDR2 is SYDVKM. CDR3 residues: CASSPRAQGATNEKLFF. In nucleotides, the CDR3 is TGTGCCAGCAGTCCGCGCGCCCAGGGTGCAACTAATGAAAAACTGTTTTTT.

This chain uses TRBV6-1 with TRBJ2-7, with 10 bases lining up with TRBD1. The CDR3 extends over 14 amino acids. Germline CDR1 MNHNS, CDR2 SASEGT. Trimming at V came to 6 bases and at J to 3 bases, leaving 5 bases not matched to a gene. In DNA, the CDR3 is TGTGCCAGCAGCGGGACAGGGGCCGGCTACGAGCAGTACTTC. This codes for CASSGTGAGYEQYF.

This CDR3 is CASSMRQGAGTDTQYF. CDR3 DNA: TGTGCCAGTAGTATGAGACAGGGGGCGGGAACAGATACGCAGTATTTT. The chain couples TRBV19 to TRBJ2-3; 10 positions match TRBD1. The trim removed 3 bases at V and 3 bases at J, leaving 6 bases unmatched. CDR3 length equals 16 residues. In germline, CDR1 is LNHDA, CDR2 SQIVND (reference sequence).

V and J are TRBV11-2 and TRBJ2-3, with TRBD2 matching 8 bases. Germline values: CDR1 SGHAT, CDR2 FQNNGV. There are 16 residues in the CDR3. V lost 1 base, J lost 0 bases, and 3 bases stayed unmatched. Written as DNA, the CDR3 is TGTGCCAGCAGCTTAGCGGGAGGGCTGAGCACAGATACGCAGTATTTT. Translation gives CASSLAGGLSTDTQYF.

This clone was detected once. The genes are TRBV9 and TRBJ2-5; 7 nucleotides match TRBD2. Trimming removed 1 base from V and 5 bases from J; junction bases left unmatched: 2. The CDR3 has 13 residues. Germline lookup yields CDR1 SGDLS and CDR2 YYNGEE. CDR3 nucleotides: TGTGCCAGCAGCGTATGGGGGGGGGAGACCCAGTACTTC. It encodes CASSVWGGETQYF.

This chain connects TRBV4-3 to TRBJ2-2; D is possibly TRBD1 (5 bases). The V end lost 6 bases, the J end lost 4 bases, and 15 bases lay between the germline ends. The V gene's germline CDR1 is LGHNA and CDR2 YSLEER. CDR3 length equals 15 residues. Here the CDR3 DNA reads TGCGCCAGCAGGGCTCAGGGCCCGAGCACCGGGGAGCTGTTTTTT. Amino acid sequence: CASRAQGPSTGELFF.

This chain joins TRBV23-1 and TRBJ2-7; 11 nucleotides align to TRBD2. TRBV23-1 is assigned to the ORF class and has an uncertain function. The V and J ends lost 1 base and 5 bases, in that order; junction bases with no gene match: 16. The CDR3 extends over 19 amino acids. CDR3 in amino acids: CASSQLVLAGATKRDEQYF. CDR3 nucleotide sequence: TGCGCCAGCAGTCAATTGGTACTAGCGGGAGCCACCAAGAGGGACGAGCAGTACTTC.

The chain joins TRBV7-2 to TRBJ1-5; 12 bases line up with TRBD1. Germline lookup yields CDR1 SGHTA and CDR2 FQGNSA. This CDR3 contains 18 residues. V gave up 6 bases and J gave up 0 bases; unmatched junction bases: 9. CDR3 coding DNA: TGTGCCAGCAGACCTGGGACAGGGGGCCTATATAGCAATCAGCCCCAGCATTTT. Translated, it gives CASRPGTGGLYSNQPQHF.

The J gene is TRBJ2-7, the V gene TRBV10-3; a possible D gene is TRBD2 (5 bases). This CDR3 has 15 amino acids. Per germline, CDR1 ENHRY and CDR2 SYGVKD. V lost 6 bases and J 6 bases, leaving 21 bases between the germline ends. The DNA of the CDR3 is TGTGCCATCAGCAAGCTGGAGTGGACTGACATCGAGCAGTACTTC. Translated, it gives CAISKLEWTDIEQYF.

This clone was observed a single time. The V and J genes are TRBV4-2 and TRBJ2-1; TRBD2 agrees at 10 bases. Germline V gene data show CDR1 as LGHNA and CDR2 as YNFKEQ. CDR3 length equals 15 residues. The trim removed 3 bases at V and 10 bases at J, leaving 9 bases unmatched. CDR3 region: CASSHLGTSEREQFF. CDR3 DNA sequence: TGTGCCAGCAGCCATCTCGGGACTAGCGAACGGGAGCAGTTCTTC.

The chain is built from TRBV11-2 and TRBJ2-1; TRBD1 matches at 10 bases. This CDR3 is built from 17 residues. J gave up 0 bases and V 5 bases, and 7 bases lay outside the gene matches. The germline gives CDR1 SGHAT, CDR2 FQNNGV. The CDR3 loop is CASSGPGTGDSYNEQFF. The CDR3 DNA follows: TGTGCCAGCAGCGGGCCCGGGACAGGGGACTCCTACAATGAGCAGTTCTTC.

The V call is TRBV18, the J call TRBJ2-7, with D tentatively TRBD2 (5 bases). This CDR3 is 17 amino acids long. Trimming shortened V by 3 bases and J by 1 base, and 19 bases separated the two germline ends. CDR1 KGHSH and CDR2 LQKENI come from the germline V gene. CDR3 in amino acids: CASSPSPQLGKSYEQYF. CDR3 in DNA: TGTGCCAGCTCACCCAGTCCGCAGCTCGGGAAGTCCTACGAGCAGTACTTC.

CDR3 DNA: TGTGCCAGCAGCCTAGTAGTCGCTAGCAATCAGCCCCAGCATTTT. It specifies CASSLVVASNQPQHF. The chain links TRBV6-1 to TRBJ1-5; D gene uncertain. Per germline, CDR1 MNHNS and CDR2 SASEGT. CDR3 size: 15 residues. Trimming stripped 6 bases from V and 0 bases from J, with 12 bases between.

The chain employs TRBV7-2 and TRBJ2-4, with 9 bases aligning to TRBD2. V trimming: 0 bases; J trimming: 2 bases; junction bases outside the gene matches: 5. From germline, CDR1 is SGHTA and CDR2 FQGNSA. The CDR3 has 17 amino acids. The CDR3 reads CASSLAGREGSKNIQYF. The CDR3 DNA is TGTGCCAGCAGCTTAGCCGGGCGGGAGGGCTCCAAAAACATTCAGTACTTC.

The chain joins TRBV7-3 to TRBJ2-7; D might be TRBD1 (6 bases). V lost 5 bases and J lost 5, with 13 bases in between. In germline, CDR1 is SGHTA, CDR2 FQGTGA. CDR3 length equals 13 residues. The CDR3 here is CASSEQQGNEQYF. The DNA of the CDR3 is TGTGCCAGCAGCGAGCAACAGGGCAACGAGCAGTACTTC.

This clone was recorded only once. The V gene is TRBV20-1, the J gene TRBJ2-1, with a weak D call TRBD2 (6 bases). CDR1 is DFQATT and CDR2 is SNEGSKA in the germline V gene (reference sequence). The V gene lost 6 bases and the J gene lost 9 bases, with 12 bases spanning the gap. The CDR3 has 11 amino acids. The CDR3 region has the DNA TGCAGTGCCGGGGAGGTACTTGAGCAGTTCTTC. Protein sequence: CSAGEVLEQFF.

The V call is TRBV5-1, the J call TRBJ2-3; TRBD1 is a possible D gene (6 bases). Trimming shortened V by 9 bases and J by 3 bases, and 17 bases separated the two germline ends. Germline CDR1 is SGHRS and CDR2 is YFSETQ. This CDR3 is 14 amino acids long. The CDR3 loop is CATTLGAATDTQYF. The CDR3 DNA reads TGCGCCACCACATTGGGGGCGGCAACAGATACGCAGTATTTT.

The sample holds one count of this clone. The chain is built from TRBV4-1 and TRBJ2-3; 8 bases are shared with TRBD2. The germline gives CDR1 MGHRA, CDR2 YSYEKL. V was clipped by 1 base and J by 5 bases; unmatched bases: 5. The length of the CDR3 is 15 residues. CDR3 DNA sequence: TGCGCCAGCAGCCAAGGGACTAGCTATGGAGATACGCAGTATTTT. This translates into CASSQGTSYGDTQYF.

Many counts were recorded for this clone. The chain couples TRBV6-1 to TRBJ1-3, with D unresolved. Germline V gene lookup returns CDR1 MNHNS and CDR2 SASEGT. V was trimmed by 7 bases and J by 0 bases, leaving 13 bases between them. The CDR3 loop spans 15 amino acids. CDR3 in DNA: TGTGCCAGCACAATAGTCCTAAACTCTGGAAACACCATATATTTT. Amino acids: CASTIVLNSGNTIYF.

The chain carries TRBV5-4 and TRBJ2-7; 14 bases map to TRBD2. CDR3 size: 16 residues. J was trimmed by 7 bases and V by 4 bases; bases with no gene match: 10. Germline V gene data show CDR1 as SGHNT and CDR2 as YYREEE (reference sequence). In DNA form, the CDR3 reads TGTGCCAGCAGCCCGACTAGCGGGAGGGCCGGGGCTGAGCAGTACTTC. Protein product: CASSPTSGRAGAEQYF.

The V call is TRBV19, the J call TRBJ2-1; D not certain. The ends were cut back, 3 bases at V and 5 bases at J, with 8 bases in the middle. This CDR3 is 13 amino acids long. Germline V CDR1 and CDR2: LNHDA, SQIVND (reference sequence). Here the CDR3 DNA reads TGTGCCAGTAGTATCTCAGGCAACAATGAGCAGTTCTTC. It specifies CASSISGNNEQFF.